This is a list of T cell receptor beta chains from one sample in a study of T-cell memory formation after mild COVID-19. TCRdb analysed the 5' RACE reads with MiXCR anew, one entry per CDR3 protein. Seen here are some 320,000 distinct CDR3 sequences, more than 15% observed once, and the top ten hold more than 20%. The sample was PBMCs or a T cell subset sorted from them (not recorded which). These receptors all come from a man aged 18 to 29 who had mild COVID-19 (a few samples of this study predate the infection). Cell type and time point are not known. Both conserved end residues are part of each CDR3. Fields, in order: J gene, V gene, clone size, CDR3 protein. A clone size is listed for some rows: how often the clone was seen (once, few, many), or a class if it is expanded.

>TRBJ1-2|TRBV7-9|few
CASSLTRDRPNYGYTF
>TRBJ2-5|TRBV15|few
CATSPPGIEETQYF
>TRBJ2-7|TRBV6-5|NA
CASSSFAGAYEQYF
>TRBJ2-5|TRBV7-7|NA
CASSPLGTSQETQYF
>TRBJ1-2|TRBV28|NA
CASSLSREHTF
>TRBJ1-4|TRBV7-9|few
CASSPGQGRANEKLFF
>TRBJ2-1|TRBV6-2/TRBV6-3|NA
CASSPSNEQFF
>TRBJ1-6|TRBV2|NA
CASRGTQNSPLHF
>TRBJ1-1|TRBV4-3|NA
CASRAGTRRLNTEAFF
>TRBJ1-4|TRBV7-6|NA
CASSFGGSANEKLFF
>TRBJ2-1|TRBV12-5|NA
CASVPGGSGSYNEQFF
>TRBJ2-1|TRBV4-3|few
CASSQERGPYNEQFF
>TRBJ1-5|TRBV20-1|few
CSASNGPFRQPQHF
>TRBJ1-2|TRBV15|NA
CATAGNYGYTF
>TRBJ1-1|TRBV12-3/TRBV12-4|many
CATVTGATEAFF
>TRBJ2-1|TRBV7-7|few
CASSLGGWMNEQFF
>TRBJ2-1|TRBV19|NA
CASSIRSSGGLWYEQFF
>TRBJ2-2|TRBV12-5|NA
CASGNHRGANTGELFF
>TRBJ2-7|TRBV12-3/TRBV12-4|few
CASSLAPDYEQYF
>TRBJ2-5|TRBV3-1|NA
CASSQGQGLRETQYF
>TRBJ2-1|TRBV5-1|NA
CASSLGSSYPEQFF
>TRBJ2-5|TRBV5-1|many
CASSPGTSGEETQYF
>TRBJ2-1|TRBV7-2|NA
CASSVRLAYNEQFF
>TRBJ2-3|TRBV5-1|many
CASRRTRADTQYF
>TRBJ1-6|TRBV4-1|NA
CASSQGSQDLYNSPLHF
>TRBJ1-2|TRBV4-1|NA
CASSQVGLRNGYTF
>TRBJ1-6|TRBV4-2|few
CASSQVGIQSRYSPLHF
>TRBJ1-2|TRBV20-1|NA
CSAMTLDGYTF
>TRBJ1-6|TRBV7-9|NA
CASSLGGQVNSPLHF
>TRBJ1-1|TRBV6-1|few
CASREMRGGNTEAFF
>TRBJ2-3|TRBV10-3|NA
CAISVGLAGSTDTQYF
>TRBJ1-5|TRBV6-5|NA
CASSLSFNQPQHF
>TRBJ2-3|TRBV6-4|NA
CASSVAGEADTQYF
>TRBJ1-2|TRBV10-3|NA
CAISSTAYGYTF
>TRBJ2-7|TRBV5-1|NA
CASSPVMTDHEQYF
>TRBJ1-5|TRBV5-4|few
CASSSDGLTQHF
>TRBJ2-5|TRBV7-9|NA
CASSLLTDQETQYF
>TRBJ2-5|TRBV4-3|few
CASSLHRTGETQYF
>TRBJ2-6|TRBV6-2/TRBV6-3|few
CASSYGSSGANVLTF
>TRBJ2-1|TRBV5-5|NA
CASSSLRGSSYNEQFF
>TRBJ2-3|TRBV29-1|NA
CSVDGAGIDTQYF
>TRBJ1-6|TRBV7-4|few
CASSLDTQGVSYNSPLHF
>TRBJ2-3|TRBV5-1|NA
CASSSLAGTDTQYF
>TRBJ1-2|TRBV20-1|NA
CSALQGIANYGYTF
>TRBJ2-4|TRBV19|NA
CASSFRQDGNIQYF
>TRBJ1-2|TRBV5-1|few
CASSLEAQGSLGYTF
>TRBJ1-1|TRBV19|NA
CASSIDLFWTEAFF